The 30 T cell receptor beta chains in this list originate from one sample, sequenced in a study of cytomegalovirus exposure and HLA in healthy donors. Sequencing used immunoSEQ multiplex PCR; TCRdb keeps in-frame clones, though not all of them. The profile shows some 220,000 clones, 75% to 95% of them singletons. The sample comprised PBMCs. These receptors originate from a woman aged 18-30 years in good health and CMV-seronegative.

The gene calls are TRBV6-5 and TRBJ1-2; 9 bases match TRBD1. The V gene's germline CDR1 is MNHEY and CDR2 SVGAGI. V was pared by 5 bases and J by 11 bases, with 3 bases of the junction left unmatched. The CDR3 spans 11 residues. CDR3 bases: TGTGCCAGCAGTCAACAGGGGGCATACACCTTC. Encoded protein: CASSQQGAYTF.

The gene calls are TRBV2 and TRBJ2-1, with 9 bases fitting TRBD2. CDR3 size: 13 residues. Germline CDR1 is SNHLY and CDR2 is FYNNEI. Losses at the gene ends were 2 bases for V and 15 bases for J; bases not matched to a gene: 8. The CDR3 is CASSEIAGVVGFF. CDR3 DNA sequence: TGTGCCAGCAGTGAAATAGCGGGAGTCGTAGGGTTCTTC.

The J gene is TRBJ1-5, the V gene TRBV6-4; tentative D call: TRBD1 (6 bases). This CDR3 is built from 13 residues. V lost 6 bases, J lost 11 bases, and 17 bases lay in between. Germline V CDR1 and CDR2: MRHNA, SNTAGT. The CDR3: CASSARQGGTQHF. The CDR3 nucleotides read TGTGCCAGCAGCGCCCGTCAAGGGGGAACCCAGCATTTT.

In DNA form, the CDR3 reads TGTGCCAGCAGTTACCATCAAGCGGGAGGGGGGCCTGAAGCTTTCTTT. Translated, it gives CASSYHQAGGGPEAFF. The chain joins TRBV6-5 to TRBJ1-1; the D gene is possibly TRBD1 (6 bases). Trimming left V 2 bases short and J 6 bases short, with 19 bases between. There are 16 residues in the CDR3. The V gene's germline CDR1 is MNHEY and CDR2 SVGAGI.

Here the CDR3 reads CASRATSSYEQYF. CDR3 nucleotide sequence: TGTGCCAGCAGGGCGACTAGCAGCTACGAGCAGTACTTC. The chain combines TRBV7-9 with TRBJ2-7; TRBD2 agrees at 7 bases. The CDR3 totals 13 residues. Germline CDR1 is SEHNR and CDR2 is FQNEAQ (reference sequence). V was clipped by 6 bases and J by 3 bases; unmatched bases: 5.

This chain uses TRBV7-7 with TRBJ2-7; D is possibly TRBD1 (5 bases). There are 15 residues in the CDR3. Per the germline V gene, CDR1 is SSHAT and CDR2 is FNYEAQ (reference sequence). Trimming cost V 5 bases and J 0 bases, with 14 bases left between them. Here the CDR3 DNA reads TGTGCCAGCAGCCCACTCAGGGCGAGCTCCTACGAGCAGTACTTC. Its protein is CASSPLRASSYEQYF.

This clone was detected only once. The CDR3 loop reads CAWSVEVTQETQYF. The CDR3 DNA reads TGTGCCTGGAGTGTAGAGGTCACCCAAGAGACCCAGTACTTC. V is TRBV30 and J is TRBJ2-5; D not certain. The germline V and J ends were trimmed by 0 bases and 1 base, with 9 bases remaining between them. The CDR3 has 14 amino acids. Germline CDR1 and CDR2: GTSNPN and SVGIG (reference sequence).

This rearrangement joins TRBV5-1 to TRBJ2-6, with D perhaps matching TRBD1 (5 bases). V gave up 4 bases and J gave up 3 bases, with 17 bases separating them. CDR3 length: 17 amino acids. The germline V gene has CDR1 SGHRS and CDR2 YFSETQ. Here the CDR3 reads CASSTTTRVLGANVLTF. CDR3 DNA sequence: TGCGCCAGCAGCACAACTACCAGGGTCCTTGGGGCCAACGTCCTGACTTTC.

The chain couples TRBV4-1 to TRBJ1-2; 7 bases fit TRBD1. The junction had 6 bases not matched to a gene; V was cut back by 4 bases and J by 1 base. This CDR3 is 15 amino acids long. Germline V gene lookup returns CDR1 MGHRA and CDR2 YSYEKL. CDR3 region: CASSLRTGFNYGYTF. Written as DNA, the CDR3 is TGCGCCAGCAGCCTCCGGACAGGCTTTAACTATGGCTACACCTTC.

This clone was picked up one time. V gene TRBV29-1 combines with J gene TRBJ1-1, with D uncertain. V lost 7 bases, J lost 1 base, and 16 bases lay in between. This CDR3 region has 14 residues. CDR1 and CDR2 from the germline V gene are SQVTM and ANQGSEA. The DNA of the CDR3 is TGCAGCGCCAGCGGGTCTTGGGGGAACACTGAAGCTTTCTTT. It encodes CSASGSWGNTEAFF. The variable domain in full, with the rest retrieved from reference TRBV29-1 and TRBJ1-1, is SAVISQKPSRDICQRGTSLTIQCQVDSQVTMMFWYRQQPGQSLTLIATANQGSEATYESGFVIDKFPISRPNLTFSTLTVSNMSPEDSSIYLCSASGSWGNTEAFFGQGTRLTVV.

V usage is TRBV28 and J usage is TRBJ2-3, with D possibly matching TRBD2 (6 bases). Germline CDR1 and CDR2: MDHEN and SYDVKM. V shed 3 bases and J shed 5 bases, with 15 bases lying between them. CDR3 length equals 15 residues. CDR3 region: CASSFGGLLGDTQYF. The DNA of the CDR3 is TGTGCCAGCAGTTTCGGGGGACTGTTAGGAGATACGCAGTATTTT.

This clone was picked up one time. This sequence joins TRBV5-8 and TRBJ1-2, with 7 nucleotides matching TRBD1. Trimming cost V 5 bases and J 8 bases; bases outside gene matches: 9. The germline gives CDR1 SGHTS, CDR2 YDEGEE. The CDR3 length is 13 residues. CDR3: CASRRNTGVGYTF. The CDR3 DNA is TGTGCCAGCAGGAGAAACACAGGGGTGGGCTACACCTTC.

V and J are TRBV30 and TRBJ2-1; D is perhaps TRBD2 (5 bases). Germline CDR1 GTSNPN, CDR2 SVGIG (reference sequence). The CDR3 loop spans 13 amino acids. Trimming left V 4 bases short and J 4 bases short, with 11 bases between. The CDR3 spells CAWTPGLYNEQFF. As DNA, the CDR3 is TGTGCCTGGACCCCTGGACTGTACAATGAGCAGTTCTTC.

V is TRBV11-3 and J is TRBJ2-3; possible D gene TRBD2, 5 bases. Deletions cut 5 bases from V and 1 base from J, with 19 bases between. Germline V gene sequence: CDR1 SGHNT, CDR2 YENEEA. The CDR3 length is 17 residues. CDR3 coding DNA: TGTGCCAGCAGCGCCAAGGTTTCCGACGGGGGCACAGATACGCAGTATTTT. It is translated as CASSAKVSDGGTDTQYF.

The J gene is TRBJ2-6, the V gene TRBV19; TRBD1 matches 7 bases. Germline-derived CDR1 and CDR2 are LNHDA and SQIVND (reference sequence). The CDR3 consists of 15 residues. J was trimmed by 2 bases and V by 4 bases; bases with no gene match: 2. CDR3 in DNA: TGTGCCAGTAGTAGACAGGGTACTGGGGCCAACGTCCTGACTTTC. This translates into CASSRQGTGANVLTF.

The chain recombines TRBV27 with TRBJ1-2; 9 bases agree with TRBD1. J gave up 2 bases and V 4 bases, and 2 bases lay outside the gene matches. The CDR3 runs to 14 residues. Germline V gene lookup returns CDR1 MNHEY and CDR2 SMNVEV (reference sequence). The CDR3 loop reads CASSSGTGNYGYTF. In DNA, the CDR3 is TGTGCCAGCAGTTCGGGGACAGGGAACTATGGCTACACCTTC.

The rearrangement uses TRBV21-1 and TRBJ1-1. TRBV21-1 is classified as a pseudogene. The CDR3 has 18 amino acids. This CDR3 is CASSKAWPVTFRGTEAFF. The CDR3 region has the DNA TGTGCCAGCAGCAAAGCATGGCCAGTTACCTTTAGAGGCACTGAAGCTTTCTTT.

This chain joins TRBV18 and TRBJ1-1, with 8 bases fitting TRBD1. Germline CDR1 reads KGHSH; CDR2 reads LQKENI. Trimming took 6 bases from V and 1 from J; bases not matched to a gene: 4. The CDR3 covers 14 residues. CDR3 sequence reads: CASSRGTGNTEAFF. In nucleotides, the CDR3 is TGTGCCAGCTCTCGCGGGACAGGGAACACTGAAGCTTTCTTT. The whole variable domain, remainder taken from reference TRBV18 and TRBJ1-1, is NAGVMQNPRHLVRRRGQEARLRCSPMKGHSHVYWYRQLPEEGLKFMVYLQKENIIDESGMPKERFSAEFPKEGPSILRIQQVVRGDSAAYFCASSRGTGNTEAFFGQGTRLTVV.

This clone was seen more than once but under ten times. The chain links TRBV13 to TRBJ2-7; no definite D call. CDR3 length: 13 residues. The germline V gene encodes CDR1 PRHDT and CDR2 FYEKMQ (reference sequence). V was trimmed by 5 bases and J by 3 bases, leaving 11 bases between them. This CDR3 is CASSVTVNYEQYF. The CDR3 bases are TGTGCCAGCAGCGTGACTGTGAACTACGAGCAGTACTTC.

Here the CDR3 reads CASSDSGRGRNEQFF. In nucleotides, the CDR3 is TGCGCCAGCAGCGACAGCGGGAGGGGTAGGAATGAGCAGTTCTTC. The chain recombines TRBV5-1 with TRBJ2-1; 10 bases fit TRBD2. CDR1 is SGHRS, CDR2 YFSETQ, per germline. Trimming removed 4 bases from V and 7 bases from J; junction bases left unmatched: 8. The CDR3 consists of 15 residues.

The chain joins TRBV27 to TRBJ1-2; D is perhaps TRBD1 (6 bases). The CDR3 totals 15 residues. The germline gives CDR1 MNHEY, CDR2 SMNVEV (reference sequence). V shed 3 bases and J shed 8 bases, with 19 bases lying between them. CDR3 bases: TGTGCCAGCAGTTTGGAACCGTGGACAGAGTCGGGCTACACCTTC. Its translation: CASSLEPWTESGYTF.

The rearrangement uses TRBV6-1 and TRBJ1-1, with TRBD1 identical over 10 bases. The CDR3 length is 15 residues. Looked up from germline, CDR1 is MNHNS and CDR2 is SASEGT. The trim removed 4 bases at V and 6 bases at J, leaving 8 bases unmatched. CDR3 amino acids: CASSARQGAYSEAFF. The CDR3 nucleotides read TGTGCCAGCAGTGCCAGACAGGGGGCGTATTCTGAAGCTTTCTTT.

The chain joins TRBV7-9 to TRBJ1-1; no clear D. Germline values: CDR1 SEHNR, CDR2 FQNEAQ (reference sequence). V lost 6 bases and J lost 1, with 12 bases in between. This CDR3 has 14 amino acids. The CDR3 DNA sequence: TGTGCCAGCAGGGTGGCATCCTCGAACACTGAAGCTTTCTTT. It yields the protein CASRVASSNTEAFF.

The sample holds a few counts of this clone. The DNA of the CDR3 is TGTGCCAGCGGACGGGACAGCGTATATGGCTACACCTTC. The encoded protein is CASGRDSVYGYTF. The V and J genes are TRBV5-4 and TRBJ1-2; 7 bases match TRBD1. This CDR3 comprises 13 residues. The trim removed 7 bases at V and 5 bases at J, leaving 8 bases unmatched. CDR1 and CDR2 (germline): SGHNT, YYREEE (reference sequence).

The genes are TRBV10-2 and TRBJ2-7; TRBD2 matches at 12 bases. Germline values: CDR1 WSHSY, CDR2 SAAADI. The trim removed 7 bases at V and 4 bases at J, leaving 2 bases unmatched. The CDR3 totals 13 residues. The CDR3, as DNA: TGCGCCAGCATGCTAGCGGGAGGGTACGAGCAGTACTTC. The encoded protein is CASMLAGGYEQYF.

The chain combines TRBV4-2 with TRBJ2-2; TRBD2 might be the D (5 bases). Germline CDR1 and CDR2: LGHNA and YNFKEQ. V dropped 0 bases and J dropped 6 bases, with 11 bases sitting between them. CDR3 length: 15 amino acids. The CDR3 DNA reads as TGTGCCAGCAGCCAAGAAGCGGTAGCACCCGGGGAGCTGTTTTTT. It is translated as CASSQEAVAPGELFF.

The chain employs TRBV28 and TRBJ1-3, with D possibly TRBD1 on 6 matching bases. The V end lost 7 bases, the J end lost 0 bases, and 13 bases lay between the germline ends. The CDR3 consists of 15 residues. Germline V gene sequence: CDR1 MDHEN, CDR2 SYDVKM. CDR3 loop: CASTQGPSSGNTIYF. CDR3 bases: TGTGCCAGCACCCAGGGGCCTAGCTCTGGAAACACCATATATTTT. Full variable domain (remainder filled in from reference TRBV28 and TRBJ1-3): DVKVTQSSRYLVKRTGEKVFLECVQDMDHENMFWYRQDPGLGLRLIYFSYDVKMKEKGDIPEGYSVSREKKERFSLILESASTNQTSMYLCASTQGPSSGNTIYFGEGSWLTVV.

CDR3 bases: TGTGCCAGCAGCTATGAATCTAGCGGGTTCTCCTACAATGAGCAGTTCTTC. Protein product: CASSYESSGFSYNEQFF. The rearrangement links TRBV7-2 to TRBJ2-1; 8 bases map to TRBD2. Trimming took 4 bases from V and 0 from J; bases not matched to a gene: 8. CDR3 length equals 17 residues. Germline V gives CDR1 SGHTA, CDR2 FQGNSA.

The chain carries TRBV2 and TRBJ1-3; a possible D gene is TRBD1 (6 bases). The CDR3 is 11 amino acids. Germline V gene data show CDR1 as SNHLY and CDR2 as FYNNEI. The CDR3 is CTAGGLDTIYF. In nucleotides, the CDR3 is TGTACTGCGGGGGGCTTGGACACCATATATTTT.

This chain links TRBV18 with TRBJ2-5, with a tentative D call TRBD2 (6 bases). The CDR3 totals 16 residues. V was clipped by 1 base and J by 5 bases, with 17 bases between them. Germline values: CDR1 KGHSH, CDR2 LQKENI. CDR3 sequence reads: CASSPLMASASETQYF. The CDR3 DNA follows: TGTGCCAGCTCACCACTTATGGCTAGCGCCTCGGAGACCCAGTACTTC.